Presented here are 8 T cell receptor beta chains from one specimen sequenced in a study of T-cell reconstitution after alpha-beta-depleted transplantation in children. Unique molecular identifiers were used in preparing the TCRbeta library. In TCRdb, the PCR reads were re-called with MiXCR into one record per CDR3 protein. The data contain around 340,000 distinct CDR3 sequences, 13% of them singletons. The sequenced sample was PBMCs, obtained from the stem cell graft. The receptor set was obtained from a human donor who donated a stem cell graft to a child with Fanconi anemia.

J is TRBJ2-1 and V is TRBV7-8, with 9 positions matching TRBD1. The CDR3 has 17 amino acids. CDR1 is SGHVS, CDR2 FQNEAQ, per germline. Trimming cost V 4 bases and J 0 bases; bases outside gene matches: 7. The CDR3 is CASSSGQGFSSYNEQFF. The DNA of the CDR3 is TGTGCCAGCAGCTCGGGACAGGGATTCAGCTCCTACAATGAGCAGTTCTTC.

The table lists this clonotype with a few counts. This chain links TRBV12-3 or TRBV12-4 with TRBJ1-2; D remains unclear. V was shortened by 7 bases and J by 4 bases, with 10 bases between the two germline ends. The CDR3 runs 12 residues. CDR3 coding DNA: TGTGCCAGCACCTCGACTGGCTATGGCTACACCTTC. Its translation: CASTSTGYGYTF.

The V and J genes are TRBV20-1 and TRBJ2-7; D is possibly TRBD2 (5 bases). The CDR3 extends over 13 amino acids. The V end was cut by 2 bases, the J end by 3 bases, with 11 bases between. The germline gives CDR1 DFQATT, CDR2 SNEGSKA (reference sequence). CDR3 DNA: TGCAGTGCTAGACTCGGGAAGAACTACGAGCAGTACTTC. Translation: CSARLGKNYEQYF.

The table lists this clonotype with a few counts. The V call is TRBV18, the J call TRBJ2-3, with D possibly being TRBD1 (6 bases). Germline loops: CDR1 KGHSH, CDR2 LQKENI. V was pared by 0 bases and J by 2 bases, with 9 bases between. The CDR3 contains 15 residues. CDR3 sequence reads: CASSPPDSTTDTQYF. CDR3 in DNA: TGTGCCAGCTCACCACCGGACAGCACCACAGATACGCAGTATTTT.

V usage is TRBV7-6 and J usage is TRBJ2-3, with a possible D match to TRBD2 (5 bases). Germline CDR1 and CDR2: SGHVS and FNYEAQ. Deletions cut 3 bases from V and 4 bases from J, with 11 bases between. This CDR3 contains 14 residues. The CDR3 DNA sequence: TGTGCCAGCAGCTTGATGACGCGGGCAGATACGCAGTATTTT. Translated, it gives CASSLMTRADTQYF.

This clonotype was recorded a few times. The genes are TRBV5-8 and TRBJ1-5; no definite D call. The CDR3 totals 14 residues. V lost 7 bases to trimming and J lost 0 bases, with 11 bases between them. Germline-derived CDR1 and CDR2 are SGHTS and YDEGEE. The CDR3 reads CASRRVDSNQPQHF. CDR3 nucleotide sequence: TGTGCCAGCCGGAGGGTCGATAGCAATCAGCCCCAGCATTTT. The variable domain in full, with the rest retrieved from reference TRBV5-8 and TRBJ1-5, is EAGVTQSPTHLIKTRGQQATLRCSPISGHTSVYWYQQALGLGLQFLLWYDEGEERNRGNFPPRFSGRQFPNYSSELNVNALELEDSALYLCASRRVDSNQPQHFGDGTRLSIL.

This clonotype was seen more than once but under ten times. In DNA form, the CDR3 reads TGTGCCAGCTGGGGGGTCTACGAGCAGTACGTC. Translated: CASWGVYEQYV. V and J are TRBV18 and TRBJ2-7; D perhaps matches TRBD2 (6 bases). Trimming removed 7 bases at V and 3 bases at J, with 7 bases between. This CDR3 spans 11 amino acids. Germline values: CDR1 KGHSH, CDR2 LQKENI.

This clonotype was detected only a few times. The chain links TRBV6-2 or TRBV6-3 to TRBJ2-3; 11 bases agree with TRBD2. Looked up from germline, CDR1 is MNHEY and CDR2 is SVGEGT. J gave up 5 bases and V 8 bases, and 9 bases lay outside the gene matches. The CDR3 totals 15 residues. This chain's CDR3 is CASGKLAGAGDTQYF. The CDR3 DNA sequence: TGTGCCAGCGGAAAACTAGCGGGGGCGGGAGATACGCAGTATTTT.